This T cell receptor (beta chain) was captured in a study of blood T cell repertoires in COVID-19. V was pared by 4 bases and J by 3 bases, with 18 bases between. Germline lookup yields CDR1 SGHNT and CDR2 YYREEE (reference sequence). The CDR3 length is 16 residues. Source study methods: Reference gene primers were amplified, and this amplification served to estimate nucleated cell counts. The table came from immunoSEQ multiplex PCR; TCRdb's copy has only in-frame clones and leaves some out. The V and J calls and the clone size are those of that table, but D and trimming were determined from the DNA. The table records some 160,000 clones, about 80% of them present only once.

The TCR was taken from a man between 65 and 79 years old with active or convalescent COVID-19. This rearrangement joins TRBV5-4 to TRBJ2-3; TRBD1 might be the D (7 bases). The specimen sequenced was peripheral blood. The CDR3 sequence: CASSIAQGGGTDTQYF. The CDR3 region has the DNA TGTGCCAGCAGCATCGCTCAGGGGGGAGGAACAGATACGCAGTATTTT. Using reference TRBV5-4 and TRBJ2-3 for the parts outside the CDR3, the full variable domain is ETGVTQSPTHLIKTRGQQVTLRCSSQSGHNTVSWYQQALGQGPQFIFQYYREEENGRGNFPPRFSGLQFPNYSSELNVNALELDDSALYLCASSIAQGGGTDTQYFGPGTRLTVL.